This paragraph covers one TCR beta chain sequence. Here immunoSEQ multiplex PCR was the method, and the copy in TCRdb shows in-frame clones only, minus some. The table has 45,000 or so clones, 91% seen once. This sample is part of a study of T cell changes during pregnancy in multiple sclerosis. After removal of 2 bases from V and 5 bases from J, the junction contained 5 bases not matched to a gene. From germline, CDR1 is ENHRY and CDR2 SYGVKD. The CDR3 runs to 15 residues. The V gene is TRBV10-3, the J gene TRBJ1-5; 8 bases fit TRBD1. The sample was CD8+ T cells from peripheral blood mononuclear cells, taken after pregnancy. The receptor was derived from a female donor with multiple sclerosis, enrolled in a pregnancy study. The CDR3 spells CAISEGVQGDQPQHF. The CDR3, as DNA: TGTGCCATCAGTGAGGGTGTACAGGGGGATCAGCCCCAGCATTTT.